This T cell receptor (beta chain) was identified in a study of tumor-infiltrating lymphocytes in localized non-small cell lung cancer. Whole-study context: From each patient, both tumor and uninvolved lung, non-adjacent to tumor, were sampled.

Sequencing used immunoSEQ multiplex PCR; TCRdb keeps in-frame clones, though not all of them. The data contain roughly 24,000 clones, around 62% of them singletons. CDR3 length: 16 residues. The germline gives CDR1 SQVTM, CDR2 ANQGSEA. Trimming stripped 5 bases from V and 3 bases from J, with 19 bases between. As to this clone: As yet, its antigen is unknown.

Findings of the study overall: Each assay used a separate piece of the same tissue. Available tissue quantity limited TCR sequencing to a patient subset. Immunotypes IM1 and IM2 had similar TCR-derived T-cell fractions.

Sequenced sample: lung tumor tissue. The chain links TRBV29-1 to TRBJ1-4; TRBD1 might be the D (5 bases). This receptor was obtained from a human donor with non-small cell lung cancer. The CDR3 DNA reads TGCAGCGTTATCGGGACGGCCAAAGGGGCTAATGAAAAACTGTTTTTT. The encoded protein is CSVIGTAKGANEKLFF.